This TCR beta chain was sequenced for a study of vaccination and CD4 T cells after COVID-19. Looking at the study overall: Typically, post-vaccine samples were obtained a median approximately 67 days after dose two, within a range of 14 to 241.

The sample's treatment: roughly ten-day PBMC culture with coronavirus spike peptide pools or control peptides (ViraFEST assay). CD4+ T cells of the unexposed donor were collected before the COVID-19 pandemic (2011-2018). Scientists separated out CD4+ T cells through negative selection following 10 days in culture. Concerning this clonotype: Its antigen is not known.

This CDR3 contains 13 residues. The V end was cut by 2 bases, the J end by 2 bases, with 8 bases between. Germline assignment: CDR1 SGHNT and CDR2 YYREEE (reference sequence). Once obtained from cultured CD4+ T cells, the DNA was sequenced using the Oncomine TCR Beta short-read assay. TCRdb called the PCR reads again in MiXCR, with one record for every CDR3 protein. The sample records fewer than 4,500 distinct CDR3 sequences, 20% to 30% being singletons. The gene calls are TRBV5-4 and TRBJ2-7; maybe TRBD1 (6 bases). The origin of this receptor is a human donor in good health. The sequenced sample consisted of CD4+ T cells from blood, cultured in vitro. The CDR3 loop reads CASSFGTTYEQYF. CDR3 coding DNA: TGTGCCAGCAGCTTTGGGACAACCTACGAGCAGTACTTC.